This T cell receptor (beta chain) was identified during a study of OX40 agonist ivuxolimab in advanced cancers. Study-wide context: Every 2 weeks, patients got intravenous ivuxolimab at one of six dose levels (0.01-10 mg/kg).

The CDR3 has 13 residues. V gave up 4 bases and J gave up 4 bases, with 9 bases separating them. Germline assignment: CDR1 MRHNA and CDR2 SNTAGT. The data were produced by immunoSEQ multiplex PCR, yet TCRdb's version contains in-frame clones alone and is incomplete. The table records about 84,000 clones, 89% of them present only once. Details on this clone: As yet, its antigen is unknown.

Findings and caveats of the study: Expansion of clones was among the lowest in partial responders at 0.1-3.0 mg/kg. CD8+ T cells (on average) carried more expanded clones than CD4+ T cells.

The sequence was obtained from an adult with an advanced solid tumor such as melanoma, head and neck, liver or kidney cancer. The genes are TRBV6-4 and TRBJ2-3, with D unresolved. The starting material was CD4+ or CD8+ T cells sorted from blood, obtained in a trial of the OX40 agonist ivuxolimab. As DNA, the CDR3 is TGTGCCAGCAGTGTTTTCTGGGCAGATACGCAGTATTTT. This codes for CASSVFWADTQYF.